These T cell receptor beta chains were read from a single sample in a study of response to subunit inactivated influenza vaccine. MiXCR, run by TCRdb on the RT-PCR reads, gives a single entry per CDR3 protein. Of about 570,000 distinct CDR3 sequences listed, around 11% were seen once; the top ten hold around 10%. These sequences were also reported in another study, on T cells expressing NK-cell markers.

Sequences were derived from PBMCs from blood, sampled on the day of vaccination. The source of these receptors is a man in his fifties or sixties who received an inactivated influenza vaccine. CDR3s include the opening cysteine and the closing phenylalanine or tryptophan. A D gene is named only where the DNA matches it firmly. Some rows have no size entry. The others give once, few or many, or a class for an expanded clone.

clone_size	v_call	j_call	d_call	cdr3_aa	cdr3_nt
many	TRBV12-3/TRBV12-4	TRBJ2-7	NA	CASSPPTGFYEQYF	TGTGCCAGCAGTCCCCCGACCGGGTTCTACGAGCAGTACTTC
NA	TRBV7-9	TRBJ2-7	NA	CASSLDGSRTSYEQYF	TGTGCCAGCAGCTTAGACGGGTCTAGAACCTCCTACGAGCAGTACTTC
many	TRBV3-1	TRBJ2-7	NA	CASSQFSYEQYF	TGTGCCAGCAGCCAATTTTCCTACGAGCAGTACTTC
NA	TRBV4-3	TRBJ1-2	TRBD1	CASSQDSSGGTYTF	TGCGCCAGCAGCCAAGATAGCTCAGGGGGCACGTACACCTTC
many	TRBV20-1	TRBJ2-2	NA	CSAFPRGTGELFF	TGCAGTGCATTCCCCAGGGGCACCGGGGAGCTGTTTTTT
NA	TRBV6-6	TRBJ2-4	NA	CASTPSGENIQYF	TGTGCCAGCACTCCATCCGGGGAAAACATTCAGTACTTC
NA	TRBV7-2	TRBJ1-2	NA	CASSSLREFHKDGYTF	TGTGCCAGCAGCTCACTACGGGAGTTTCACAAGGATGGCTACACCTTC
NA	TRBV7-3	TRBJ2-1	TRBD1	CASSLKGTGYNEQFF	TGTGCCAGCAGCTTAAAAGGGACAGGGTACAATGAGCAGTTCTTC
many	TRBV12-3/TRBV12-4	TRBJ2-2	NA	CASSTTVNTGELFF	TGTGCCAGCAGTACCACAGTTAACACCGGGGAGCTGTTTTTT
few	TRBV6-1	TRBJ1-5	NA	CASSEGAVGGNQPQHF	TGTGCCAGCAGTGAAGGTGCAGTCGGCGGCAATCAGCCCCAGCATTTT
NA	TRBV20-1	TRBJ2-5	TRBD1	CSAATGGEETQYF	TGCAGTGCCGCAACAGGGGGCGAGGAGACCCAGTACTTC
few	TRBV4-3	TRBJ2-2	TRBD2	CASSQERGANTGELFF	TGCGCCAGCAGCCAAGAGCGGGGGGCGAACACCGGGGAGCTGTTTTTT
few	TRBV28	TRBJ2-3	TRBD2	CASSRGLAGGDTQYF	TGTGCCAGCAGCCGGGGACTAGCGGGAGGGGATACGCAGTATTTT
NA	TRBV21-1	TRBJ2-5	NA	CASTAQGRETQYF	TGTGCCAGCACTGCGCAGGGGAGGGAGACCCAGTACTTC
few	TRBV20-1	TRBJ2-1	TRBD2	CSAKTSLNNEQFF	TGCAGTGCTAAGACTAGCTTGAACAATGAGCAGTTCTTC
NA	TRBV6-1	TRBJ1-5	NA	CASSIVLANQPQHF	TGTGCCAGCAGTATCGTATTGGCAAACCAGCCCCAGCATTTT
NA	TRBV19	TRBJ2-3	TRBD2	CASSTRTSGNTDTQYF	TGTGCCAGTAGTACCCGGACTAGCGGGAACACAGATACGCAGTATTTT
NA	TRBV15	TRBJ2-5	NA	CATAVGKETQYF	TGTGCCACCGCTGTGGGTAAAGAGACCCAGTACTTC
NA	TRBV27	TRBJ1-1	TRBD1	CASRKTGGSEAFF	TGTGCCAGCAGAAAAACAGGGGGCTCTGAAGCTTTCTTT
few	TRBV6-2/TRBV6-3	TRBJ1-2	TRBD1	CASSSFGQVYGYTF	TGTGCCAGCAGTTCCTTCGGACAGGTTTATGGCTACACCTTC
few	TRBV5-1	TRBJ2-2	NA	CASSREGITGELFF	TGCGCCAGCAGCAGGGAAGGGATTACCGGGGAGCTGTTTTTT
few	TRBV12-3/TRBV12-4	TRBJ2-1	NA	CASTSGGTTNNEQFF	TGTGCCAGCACCTCAGGGGGGACAACAAACAATGAGCAGTTCTTC
NA	TRBV4-2	TRBJ1-5	NA	CASSQVSGDQPQHF	TGTGCCAGCAGCCAAGTATCTGGGGACCAGCCCCAGCATTTT
few	TRBV3-1	TRBJ2-7	TRBD1	CASTSHRQGRYEQYF	TGTGCCAGCACCTCCCACAGACAGGGACGATACGAGCAGTACTTC
few	TRBV11-2	TRBJ2-3	NA	CASSFNFDTQYF	TGTGCCAGCAGCTTCAATTTTGATACGCAGTATTTT
many	TRBV6-1	TRBJ2-3	NA	CASSRSGGKDTQYF	TGTGCCAGCAGTAGGAGCGGAGGGAAAGATACGCAGTATTTT
many	TRBV20-1	TRBJ2-5	TRBD1	CSAPQPLTGVQETQYF	TGCAGTGCGCCCCAACCTCTGACAGGGGTCCAAGAGACCCAGTACTTC
NA	TRBV5-1	TRBJ2-7	TRBD1	CASSFPGGDEQYF	TGCGCCAGCAGCTTCCCAGGGGGCGACGAGCAGTACTTC
many	TRBV6-2/TRBV6-3	TRBJ2-1	TRBD2	CASSLTTSGDGIGGNEQFF	TGTGCCAGCAGCCTTACGACTAGCGGGGATGGAATCGGGGGCAATGAGCAGTTCTTC
NA	TRBV9	TRBJ2-7	NA	CASSVGGDTSSYEQYF	TGTGCCAGCAGCGTAGGGGGTGATACGAGCTCCTACGAGCAGTACTTC
NA	TRBV28	TRBJ2-3	NA	CASSSGAKDTQYF	TGTGCCAGCAGTTCCGGGGCCAAAGATACGCAGTATTTT
few	TRBV9	TRBJ2-1	NA	CASSVSGSASYNEQFF	TGTGCCAGCAGCGTATCGGGATCGGCCTCCTACAATGAGCAGTTCTTC
few	TRBV7-2	TRBJ1-1	NA	CASSRSGTNTEAFF	TGTGCCAGCAGCCGATCGGGGACGAACACTGAAGCTTTCTTT
few	TRBV14	TRBJ2-2	NA	CASSQQFTGELFF	TGTGCCAGCAGCCAACAGTTTACCGGGGAGCTGTTTTTT
many	TRBV28	TRBJ2-3	TRBD1	CASNLLLQGRPDTQYF	TGTGCCAGCAACCTACTATTACAGGGGCGGCCAGATACGCAGTATTTT
NA	TRBV20-1	TRBJ2-1	NA	CSARVRGALEQFF	TGCAGTGCTAGAGTCCGGGGGGCCCTTGAGCAGTTCTTC
few	TRBV7-3	TRBJ2-2	NA	CASSFYRDGELFF	TGTGCCAGCAGCTTTTACCGAGACGGGGAGCTGTTTTTT
NA	TRBV3-1	TRBJ1-2	TRBD1	CASSQNRGFYGYTF	TGTGCCAGCAGCCAAAACAGGGGTTTCTATGGCTACACCTTC
few	TRBV18	TRBJ2-1	NA	CASSPPSGGEQFF	TGTGCCAGCTCACCACCGTCTGGGGGGGAGCAGTTCTTC
few	TRBV7-2	TRBJ2-7	TRBD1	CASSLSGQAAYEQYF	TGTGCCAGCAGCCTTTCAGGACAGGCCGCCTACGAGCAGTACTTC
NA	TRBV20-1	TRBJ2-1	TRBD2	CSARVLAGNEQFF	TGCAGTGCTAGAGTCCTAGCGGGAAATGAGCAGTTCTTC
few	TRBV30	TRBJ1-1	NA	CAWSGLHTEAFF	TGTGCCTGGAGTGGGCTACACACTGAAGCTTTCTTT
many	TRBV2	TRBJ1-1	TRBD1	CASKKGTAMNTEAFF	TGTGCCAGCAAAAAGGGGACAGCAATGAACACTGAAGCTTTCTTT
many	TRBV7-2	TRBJ2-3	NA	CASSYSTDTQYF	TGTGCCAGCAGTTATAGCACAGATACGCAGTATTTT
NA	TRBV12-3/TRBV12-4	TRBJ1-3	NA	CASRFLGLAGNTIYF	TGTGCCAGCAGATTTCTTGGGTTAGCTGGAAACACCATATATTTT
NA	TRBV9	TRBJ2-1	NA	CASSVGDNLRRGEQFF	TGTGCCAGCAGCGTAGGGGACAATCTGCGGAGAGGTGAGCAGTTCTTC
many	TRBV30	TRBJ1-4	NA	CAWSPPQEREKLFF	TGTGCCTGGAGTCCTCCCCAGGAACGTGAAAAACTGTTTTTT
many	TRBV7-9	TRBJ2-7	NA	CASTMGSYEQYF	TGTGCCAGCACCATGGGGTCCTACGAGCAGTACTTC
few	TRBV5-4	TRBJ2-3	NA	CASSLTIAGRQGDTQYF	TGTGCCAGCAGCTTGACAATAGCGGGGAGACAGGGAGATACGCAGTATTTT
many	TRBV15	TRBJ2-2	TRBD1	CATSSYTGGYVDGELFF	TGTGCCACCAGCAGTTACACAGGGGGCTACGTAGACGGGGAGCTGTTTTTT
NA	TRBV30	TRBJ2-2	NA	CAWSPGGGELFF	TGTGCCTGGAGTCCTGGAGGGGGGGAGCTGTTTTTT
few	TRBV7-8	TRBJ2-3	NA	CASSSLGLGSDTQYF	TGTGCCAGCAGCTCCCTAGGGTTAGGGAGCGATACGCAGTATTTT
NA	TRBV6-2/TRBV6-3	TRBJ2-7	NA	CASRARDTQYF	TGTGCCAGCAGAGCACGGGACACCCAGTACTTC
NA	TRBV20-1	TRBJ2-1	NA	CSASRPLAKGYNEQFF	TGCAGTGCTAGCCGCCCCCTAGCGAAGGGTTACAATGAGCAGTTCTTC
NA	TRBV9	TRBJ2-3	TRBD1	CASSAGTETITDTQYF	TGTGCCAGCAGCGCCGGGACAGAAACCATCACAGATACGCAGTATTTT
many	TRBV12-3/TRBV12-4	TRBJ2-3	NA	CASGPTADTQYF	TGTGCCAGCGGACCAACAGCAGATACGCAGTATTTT
few	TRBV28	TRBJ1-5	TRBD1	CASRPGQGSQPQHF	TGTGCCAGCCGGCCGGGACAGGGTTCTCAGCCCCAGCATTTT
many	TRBV3-1	TRBJ2-7	NA	CASSHRVRSPVYEQYF	TGTGCCAGCAGCCATCGGGTCCGGTCCCCAGTCTACGAGCAGTACTTC